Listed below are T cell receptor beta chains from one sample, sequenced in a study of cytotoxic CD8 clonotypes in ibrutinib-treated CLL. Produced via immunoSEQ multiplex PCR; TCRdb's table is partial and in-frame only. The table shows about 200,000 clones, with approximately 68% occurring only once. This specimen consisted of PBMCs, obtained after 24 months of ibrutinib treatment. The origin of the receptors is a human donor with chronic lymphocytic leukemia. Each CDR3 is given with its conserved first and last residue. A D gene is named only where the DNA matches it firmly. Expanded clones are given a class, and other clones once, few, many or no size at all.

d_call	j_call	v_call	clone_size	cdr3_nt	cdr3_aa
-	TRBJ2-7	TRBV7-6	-	TGTGCCAGCAGCCCAGACCCCCGGGACAGCAATCCCGGGACTAGCTACGAGCAGTACTTC	CASSPDPRDSNPGTSYEQYF
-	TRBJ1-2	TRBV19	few	TGTGCCAGTAGAGTAAGCTATGGCTACACCTTC	CASRVSYGYTF
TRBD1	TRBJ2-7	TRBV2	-	TGTGCCAGCAGTGAGGATTTCGCGGACAGGAAGATCTTC	CASSEDFADRKIF
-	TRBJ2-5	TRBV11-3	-	TGTGCCAGCAGCTTAGGCAGGGTATCGGTCGGAGAGACCCAGTACTTC	CASSLGRVSVGETQYF
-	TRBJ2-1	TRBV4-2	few	TGTGCCAGCAGCCAAGTATCGCGGCGGGCGAGCTCCTACAATGAGCAGTTCTTC	CASSQVSRRASSYNEQFF
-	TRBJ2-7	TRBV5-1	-	TGCGCCAGCGCGCTAAACCCAGCCTACGAGCAGTACTTC	CASALNPAYEQYF
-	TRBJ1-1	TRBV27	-	TGTGCCAGCAGTTTCGGCGGGATCGGTGACACTGAAGCTTTCTTT	CASSFGGIGDTEAFF
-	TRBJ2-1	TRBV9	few	TGTGCCAGCAGCCGGACCTACTCACCGGGATGGGGAAGCTCCTACAATGAGCAGTTCTTC	CASSRTYSPGWGSSYNEQFF
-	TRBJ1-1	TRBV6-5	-	TGTGCCAGCAGTTCCCAGACAGAACTTGGAGCTTTCTTT	CASSSQTELGAFF
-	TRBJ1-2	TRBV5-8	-	TGTGCCAGCAGCCGAAAAACAAGAGCAGGTGGCTACACCTTC	CASSRKTRAGGYTF
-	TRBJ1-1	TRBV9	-	TGTGCCAGCAACCTATACGGGAGCCCAGCTTTCTTT	CASNLYGSPAFF
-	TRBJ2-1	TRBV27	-	TGTGCCAGCAGCAAACAGGGTCCCCAACTTTACAATGAGCAGTTCTTC	CASSKQGPQLYNEQFF
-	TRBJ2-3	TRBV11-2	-	TGTGCCAGCAGCCGGGAAGATACGCAGTATTTT	CASSREDTQYF
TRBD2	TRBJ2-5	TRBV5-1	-	TGCGCCAGCAGCCTTGGACTAGCGGGAGTCGGGGAGACCCAGTACTTC	CASSLGLAGVGETQYF
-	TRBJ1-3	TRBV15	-	TGTGCCACCTCGAGGGGTCCTGGAAACACCATATATTTT	CATSRGPGNTIYF
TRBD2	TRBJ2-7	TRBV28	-	TGTGCCAGCAGTTTAGCGGGAGGGCCCCACGAGCAGTACTTC	CASSLAGGPHEQYF
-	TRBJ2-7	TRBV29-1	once	TGCAGCGTTGAATCGTCTTCCCCCTACGAGCAGTACTTC	CSVESSSPYEQYF
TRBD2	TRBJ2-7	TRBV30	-	TGTGCCTGGAGTGTACTAGCGGCATCCTACGAGCAGTACTTC	CAWSVLAASYEQYF
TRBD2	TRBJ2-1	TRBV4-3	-	TGCGCCAGCAGCCAAGTAGCGGGAGGTTCCTACAATGAGCAGTTCTTC	CASSQVAGGSYNEQFF
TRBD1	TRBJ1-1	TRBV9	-	TGTGCCAGCAGCGCCCGGACAGGGGTGAACACTGAAGCTTTCTTT	CASSARTGVNTEAFF
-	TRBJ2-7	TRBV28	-	TGTGCCAGCAGGCCGAGCGGCCACCCCTACGAGCAGTACTTC	CASRPSGHPYEQYF
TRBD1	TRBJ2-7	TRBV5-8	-	TGTGCCAGCAACCTAGGGACAGCGTACGAGCAGTACTTC	CASNLGTAYEQYF
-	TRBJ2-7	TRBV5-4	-	TGTGCCAGCAGCTCCAGATCCGACAGTACCTACGAGCAGTACTTC	CASSSRSDSTYEQYF
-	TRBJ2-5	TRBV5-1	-	TGCGCCAGCAGCAGGTTACAAGAGACCCAGTACTTC	CASSRLQETQYF
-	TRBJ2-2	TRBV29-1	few	TGCAGCGTTGGGAACCCAGGTTTAGCCGGGGAGCTGTTTTTT	CSVGNPGLAGELFF
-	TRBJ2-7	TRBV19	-	TGTGCCAGTAGTATAGTAGGGAGCTACGAGCAGTACTTC	CASSIVGSYEQYF
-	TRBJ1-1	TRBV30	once	TGTGCCTGGAGTGTACGTGTTGACACTGAAGCTTTCTTT	CAWSVRVDTEAFF
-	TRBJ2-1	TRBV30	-	TGTGCCTGGGCTACCAGGAGCGAGCAGTTCTTC	CAWATRSEQFF
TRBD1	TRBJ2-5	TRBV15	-	TGTGCCACCAGCAGCTGGGGACAGGGGAAAGAGACCCAGTACTTC	CATSSWGQGKETQYF
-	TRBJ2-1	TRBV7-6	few	TGTGCCAGCAGCTTAGCGGTGTACAATGAGCAGTTCTTC	CASSLAVYNEQFF
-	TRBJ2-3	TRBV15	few	TGTGCCACCAGCAGAGCGGCGGGATACACAGATACGCAGTATTTT	CATSRAAGYTDTQYF
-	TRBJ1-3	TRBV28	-	TGTGCCAGCAGCAACCCTTTTTACTCTGGAAACACCATATATTTT	CASSNPFYSGNTIYF
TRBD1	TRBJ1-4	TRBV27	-	TGTGCCAGCAGTCCTGGGACAGCTGAAAAACTGTTTTTT	CASSPGTAEKLFF
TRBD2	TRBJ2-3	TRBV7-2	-	TGTGCCAGCAGCCCCCGCGGGACTAGCGACACAGATACGCAGTATTTT	CASSPRGTSDTDTQYF
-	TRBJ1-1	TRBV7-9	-	TGTGCCAGCAAGGTGGCAGGGAAAAAGAACACTGAAGCTTTCTTT	CASKVAGKKNTEAFF
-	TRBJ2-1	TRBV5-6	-	TGTGCCAGCAGCTTTGTCTCCTACAATGAGCAGTTCTTC	CASSFVSYNEQFF
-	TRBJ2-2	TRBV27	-	TGTGCCAGCAGTTTTGGTAGAGCGGGACAAGGCGGGGAGCTGTTTTTT	CASSFGRAGQGGELFF
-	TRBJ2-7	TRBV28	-	TGTGCCGCCAATACGCGGGGTCCAGGCGGCTACGAGCAGTACTTC	CAANTRGPGGYEQYF
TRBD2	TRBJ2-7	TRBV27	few	TGTGCCAGCAGTCAACTAGCGGGAGGGCGAGAGCAGTACTTC	CASSQLAGGREQYF
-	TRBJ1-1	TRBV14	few	TGTGCCAGCAGCCCGTTCACAGGGTCTCCTGAAGCTTTCTTT	CASSPFTGSPEAFF
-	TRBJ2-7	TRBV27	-	TGTGCCAGCAGTTTATGGTCTAGCCGAGGGTACGAGCAGTACTTC	CASSLWSSRGYEQYF
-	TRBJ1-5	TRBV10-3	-	TGTGCCGCTGCCTCTGGAGGTGGCAATCAGCCCCAGCATTTT	CAAASGGGNQPQHF
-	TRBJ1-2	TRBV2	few	TGTGCCAGCAGTGATTTGAGAGGGCCGAGGGGCTACACCTTC	CASSDLRGPRGYTF
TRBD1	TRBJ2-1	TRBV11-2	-	TGTGCCAGCAGCAGACAGGGGGAAGGGTCGAATGAGCAGTTCTTC	CASSRQGEGSNEQFF
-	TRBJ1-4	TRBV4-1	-	TGCGCCAGCAGCCAAGATGGGTTAGGTAATGAAAAACTGTTTTTT	CASSQDGLGNEKLFF
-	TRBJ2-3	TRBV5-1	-	TGCGCCAGCAGCTTGCTTGTTGGGGGTGGCACAGATACGCAGTATTTT	CASSLLVGGGTDTQYF
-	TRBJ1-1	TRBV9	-	TGTGCCAGCAGCGTTAGGGGCACTGAAGCTTTCTTT	CASSVRGTEAFF
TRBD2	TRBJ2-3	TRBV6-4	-	TGTGCCAGCAGTGCCGGACTAGCGGATAACACAGATACGCAGTATTTT	CASSAGLADNTDTQYF
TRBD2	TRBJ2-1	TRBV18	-	TGTGCCAGCTCACTTCGGACTAGCGGGAGGGCCGGGCAGTTCTTC	CASSLRTSGRAGQFF
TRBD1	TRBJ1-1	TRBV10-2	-	TGCGCCAGCATCACAACCGGGACAGCGAACACTGAAGCTTTCTTT	CASITTGTANTEAFF
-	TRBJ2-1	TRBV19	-	TGTGCCAGTAGAGCCCCGGGCCGGGAAAATGAGCAGTTCTTC	CASRAPGRENEQFF
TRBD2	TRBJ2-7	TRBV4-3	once	TGCGCCAGCAGCCAGTCCTGGACTAGCAACGAGCAGTACTTC	CASSQSWTSNEQYF
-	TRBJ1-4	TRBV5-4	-	TGTGCCAGCAGCTCCCCCGGGCAGGGACGTGAAAAACTGTTTTTT	CASSSPGQGREKLFF
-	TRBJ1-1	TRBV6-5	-	TGTGCCAGCAGTCTCTGGACAGTGGGGAACACTGAAGCTTTCTTT	CASSLWTVGNTEAFF
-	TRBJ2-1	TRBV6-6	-	TGTGCCACCAGGAAGGAAGGCTCCTACAATGAGCAGTTCTTC	CATRKEGSYNEQFF
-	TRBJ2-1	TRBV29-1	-	TGCAGCGTCGTTAGCGGTCATGAGCAGTTCTTC	CSVVSGHEQFF
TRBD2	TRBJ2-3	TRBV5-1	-	TGCGCCAGCAGCTTTACTAGCGGGAGTTACACAGATACGCAGTATTTT	CASSFTSGSYTDTQYF
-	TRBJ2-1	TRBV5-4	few	TGTGCCAGCAGCTTGCCTCCGGGGATCAATGAGCAGTTCTTC	CASSLPPGINEQFF